The 22 T cell receptor beta chains below were found in one sample sequenced in a study of T cells in Graves' hyperthyroidism and ophthalmopathy. From RNA transcripts, TCR beta CDR3 regions were amplified. An initial round of RT-PCR targeting the TCR CDR3 relied on the HTBI primer set. TCRdb re-called the multiplex PCR reads through MiXCR, storing one row per CDR3 protein. This table holds hundreds of thousands of distinct CDR3 sequences, roughly 50% found once. Material for sequencing was peripheral blood or thyroid tissue (not recorded which). The receptors were sampled from a young woman with Graves' hyperthyroidism.

Details on this clonotype: A read error may be the cause here, since a much bigger clone is one base away. This rearrangement joins TRBV7-2 to TRBJ1-1; 7 bases are a match to TRBD1. Germline V gene lookup returns CDR1 SGHTA and CDR2 FQGNSA. The CDR3 has 12 residues. V shed 5 bases and J 5 bases; nucleotides not matched to a gene: 2. In DNA form, the CDR3 reads TGTGCCAGCAGCGGACAGGAGACTGAAGCTTTCTTT. Amino acid sequence: CASSGQETEAFF.

This chain connects TRBV10-3 to TRBJ1-4; no clear D gene. The ends were cut back, 3 bases at V and 0 bases at J, with 8 bases in the middle. Germline V CDR1 and CDR2: ENHRY, SYGVKD. This CDR3 comprises 15 residues. CDR3 DNA sequence: TGTGCCATCAGTGATACGAGGGCAACTAATGAAAAACTGTTTTTT. The encoded protein is CAISDTRATNEKLFF.

This rearrangement joins TRBV29-1 to TRBJ2-5; TRBD1 agrees at 7 bases. The CDR3 runs 13 residues. Germline CDR1 reads SQVTM; CDR2 reads ANQGSEA. The junction had 4 bases not matched to a gene; V was cut back by 2 bases and J by 4 bases. Here the CDR3 reads CSVETPGGETQYF. The DNA of the CDR3 is TGCAGCGTTGAAACGCCAGGGGGAGAGACCCAGTACTTC. The entire variable domain, with the rest obtained from reference TRBV29-1 and TRBJ2-5, is as follows: SAVISQKPSRDICQRGTSLTIQCQVDSQVTMMFWYRQQPGQSLTLIATANQGSEATYESGFVIDKFPISRPNLTFSTLTVSNMSPEDSSIYLCSVETPGGETQYFGPGTRLLVL.

This clonotype was counted ten times or more. The V and J genes are TRBV2 and TRBJ1-4; no definite D call. V lost 4 bases to trimming and J lost 6 bases, with 6 bases between them. The CDR3 totals 12 residues. Germline V lookup: CDR1 SNHLY, CDR2 FYNNEI. The chain's CDR3 is CASSVMDEKLFF. CDR3 nucleotide sequence: TGTGCCAGCAGTGTAATGGATGAAAAACTGTTTTTT.

The chain combines TRBV11-2 with TRBJ1-5, with TRBD1 identical over 11 bases. From germline, CDR1 is SGHAT and CDR2 FQNNGV. V was clipped by 6 bases and J by 6 bases; unmatched bases: 10. The CDR3 contains 16 residues. The CDR3 DNA follows: TGTGCCAGCAGTACCCTGGGACAGGGGGTCTTTCAGCCCCAGCATTTT. As protein: CASSTLGQGVFQPQHF. Drawing the rest from reference TRBV11-2 and TRBJ1-5, the complete variable domain is EAGVAQSPRYKIIEKRQSVAFWCNPISGHATLYWYQQILGQGPKLLIQFQNNGVVDDSQLPKDRFSAERLKGVDSTLKIQPAKLEDSAVYLCASSTLGQGVFQPQHFGDGTRLSIL.

The CDR3 DNA is TGTGCCATCAGTCTTTCGGGGGCACCCCTCCACTTT. Translated, it gives CAISLSGAPLHF. The chain has TRBV10-3 and TRBJ1-6; a weak D match, TRBD1 (5 bases). Germline CDR1 ENHRY, CDR2 SYGVKD. V lost 5 bases, J lost 11 bases, and 10 bases lay in between. The CDR3 is made up of 12 amino acids.

The chain recombines TRBV20-1 with TRBJ1-5; no clear D gene. V lost 5 bases to trimming and J lost 4 bases, with 9 bases between them. Germline CDR1 reads DFQATT; CDR2 reads SNEGSKA (reference sequence). The CDR3 runs 12 residues. CDR3 coding DNA: TGCAGTGCTTTGGGTCAAAATCAGCCCCAGCATTTT. Translation: CSALGQNQPQHF.

The chain uses TRBV7-2 and TRBJ2-5; D uncertain. V dropped 5 bases and J dropped 0 bases, with 13 bases sitting between them. The CDR3 has 15 residues. Germline V gives CDR1 SGHTA, CDR2 FQGNSA. In nucleotides, the CDR3 is TGTGCCAGCAGCCAAGATCGGGCAGACCAAGAGACCCAGTACTTC. Its protein is CASSQDRADQETQYF.

The table lists this clonotype with a few counts. The chain employs TRBV24-1 and TRBJ2-7; TRBD2 agrees at 13 bases. The CDR3 has 15 residues. From germline, CDR1 is KGHDR and CDR2 SFDVKD. The V gene end was trimmed by 3 bases and the J gene end by 6 bases; junction bases not matched to a gene: 4. CDR3 protein: CATSDRTSGRGEQYF. The CDR3, as DNA: TGTGCCACCAGTGATAGGACTAGCGGGAGAGGCGAGCAGTACTTC.

The table lists this clonotype with many counts. The chain uses TRBV7-2 and TRBJ1-1; D call uncertain. Germline CDR1 SGHTA, CDR2 FQGNSA. V lost 6 bases to trimming and J lost 5 bases, with 10 bases between them. CDR3 length equals 12 residues. The CDR3 loop reads CASSRIGTEAFF. The DNA of the CDR3 is TGTGCCAGCAGTCGGATAGGTACTGAAGCTTTCTTT.

The chain employs TRBV29-1 and TRBJ2-7, with 8 bases that match TRBD1. The CDR3 sequence is 12 residues long. The ends lost 2 bases at V and 5 bases at J; junction bases unmatched: 2. The germline CDR1 and CDR2 sequences are SQVTM and ANQGSEA. CDR3 protein: CSVEQGAHEQYF. CDR3 nucleotide sequence: TGCAGCGTTGAACAGGGGGCACACGAGCAGTACTTC.

The chain couples TRBV7-2 to TRBJ1-1; no reliable D call. V lost 6 bases to trimming and J lost 4 bases, with 15 bases between them. Germline CDR1 reads SGHTA; CDR2 reads FQGNSA. CDR3 length equals 14 residues. Here the CDR3 DNA reads TGTGCCAGCAGTGGGAACGGGGTTGTCACTGAAGCTTTCTTT. Protein: CASSGNGVVTEAFF.

Many counts were recorded for this clonotype. This CDR3 is CASSLFPQGLYSPLHF. The CDR3 DNA reads as TGTGCCAGCAGCTTATTCCCACAGGGGTTATATTCACCCCTCCACTTT. The chain is built from TRBV7-9 and TRBJ1-6; TRBD1 matches at 7 bases. This CDR3 contains 16 residues. The germline V gene has CDR1 SEHNR and CDR2 FQNEAQ (reference sequence). The junction had 9 bases not matched to a gene; V was cut back by 2 bases and J by 8 bases.

This clonotype was seen repeatedly, ten times or more. The chain couples TRBV15 to TRBJ1-5; D uncertain. Trimming removed 4 bases at V and 2 bases at J, with 9 bases between. This CDR3 is built from 14 residues. Per germline, CDR1 LNHNV and CDR2 YYDKDF (reference sequence). For the CDR3, the DNA is TGTGCCACCAGCAATTGGTATGGCAATCAGCCCCAGCATTTT. Protein sequence: CATSNWYGNQPQHF.

The V and J genes are TRBV15 and TRBJ2-5; D is perhaps TRBD2 (6 bases). V was trimmed by 3 bases and J by 2 bases, leaving 16 bases between them. The CDR3 loop spans 16 amino acids. Germline values: CDR1 LNHNV, CDR2 YYDKDF (reference sequence). DNA of the CDR3: TGTGCCACCAGCAGGGCGTGGGGGGAATTTCAAGAGACCCAGTACTTC. This translates into CATSRAWGEFQETQYF.

This chain connects TRBV5-1 to TRBJ1-4, with D unresolved. The CDR3 loop spans 16 amino acids. From germline, CDR1 is SGHRS and CDR2 YFSETQ. V was cut by 2 bases and J by 5 bases, with 16 bases left in between. CDR3: CASSLRWTVENEKLFF. CDR3 bases: TGCGCCAGCAGCTTACGTTGGACGGTCGAGAATGAAAAACTGTTTTTT.

The chain employs TRBV12-3 or TRBV12-4 and TRBJ1-3; D uncertain. The CDR3 sequence is 14 residues long. Trimming took off 5 bases at V and 0 bases at J, with 8 bases between the two ends. CDR3 sequence: CASSPQHSGNTIYF. The CDR3, as DNA: TGTGCCAGCAGTCCCCAGCACTCTGGAAACACCATATATTTT.

This clonotype is a singleton in its sample. The chain links TRBV24-1 to TRBJ2-2, with D perhaps matching TRBD1 (6 bases). This CDR3 has 14 residues. Germline V CDR1 and CDR2: KGHDR, SFDVKD. Trimming shortened V by 11 bases and J by 1 base, and 13 bases separated the two germline ends. CDR3 nucleotide sequence: TGTGCCAGTACCTCGACAGGGAACACCGGGGAGCTGTTTTTT. Its protein is CASTSTGNTGELFF.

In this sample, this clonotype turned up a few times. V usage is TRBV20-1 and J usage is TRBJ2-7; D is unclear. Germline V lookup: CDR1 DFQATT, CDR2 SNEGSKA (reference sequence). CDR3 size: 13 residues. The V gene lost 5 bases and the J gene lost 2 bases, with 13 bases spanning the gap. The CDR3 sequence is CSAHEMGPYEQYF. CDR3 bases: TGCAGTGCTCACGAGATGGGCCCCTACGAGCAGTACTTC.

The V call is TRBV7-2, the J call TRBJ1-5; D ambiguous. Germline CDR1 reads SGHTA; CDR2 reads FQGNSA. Deletions cut 8 bases from V and 0 bases from J, with 11 bases between. The CDR3 covers 14 residues. CDR3 nucleotides: TGTGCCAGCGGTCCGACCGGTAGCAATCAGCCCCAGCATTTT. This codes for CASGPTGSNQPQHF. The full variable domain, with the rest looked up from reference TRBV7-2 and TRBJ1-5, is GAGVSQSPSNKVTEKGKDVELRCDPISGHTALYWYRQSLGQGLEFLIYFQGNSAPDKSGLPSDRFSAERTGGSVSTLTIQRTQQEDSAVYLCASGPTGSNQPQHFGDGTRLSIL.

This clonotype was detected a few times. The gene calls are TRBV7-9 and TRBJ1-3; D perhaps matches TRBD1 (6 bases). V shed 6 bases and J shed 3 bases, with 12 bases lying between them. Germline assignment: CDR1 SEHNR and CDR2 FQNEAQ (reference sequence). CDR3 size: 14 residues. CDR3 loop: CASRPDRSGNTIYF. The CDR3 DNA is TGTGCCAGCAGACCAGACAGGAGTGGAAACACCATATATTTT.

The table lists this clonotype with a few counts. The chain links TRBV19 to TRBJ2-7; 9 bases are a match to TRBD1. The V segment lost 3 bases and the J segment 3 bases; nucleotides outside the gene matches: 3. From germline, CDR1 is LNHDA and CDR2 SQIVND (reference sequence). The CDR3 has 14 amino acids. CDR3 protein: CASSIRGQGYEQYF. The CDR3 coding sequence is TGTGCCAGTAGTATTAGGGGACAGGGCTACGAGCAGTACTTC.